The sequence of this TCR beta chain was determined in a study of technical replicates of blood from several donors. Assay used: immunoSEQ multiplex PCR; TCRdb lists only in-frame clones, some missing. This sample carries approximately 100,000 clones, roughly 95% of them seen once, and the ten largest clones take roughly 0.21%. V dropped 8 bases and J dropped 7 bases, with 23 bases sitting between them. Germline CDR1 SGHVS, CDR2 FQNEAQ. This CDR3 comprises 16 residues. Material: T cells isolated from PBMCs. This receptor was identified in a human donor in good health. The V gene is TRBV7-8, the J gene TRBJ1-4; a possible D gene is TRBD1 (5 bases). CDR3 sequence (DNA): TGTGCCAGCCACCCCGTTAGGGGCAGGGAAGCTGAAAAACTGTTTTTT. Translated: CASHPVRGREAEKLFF.